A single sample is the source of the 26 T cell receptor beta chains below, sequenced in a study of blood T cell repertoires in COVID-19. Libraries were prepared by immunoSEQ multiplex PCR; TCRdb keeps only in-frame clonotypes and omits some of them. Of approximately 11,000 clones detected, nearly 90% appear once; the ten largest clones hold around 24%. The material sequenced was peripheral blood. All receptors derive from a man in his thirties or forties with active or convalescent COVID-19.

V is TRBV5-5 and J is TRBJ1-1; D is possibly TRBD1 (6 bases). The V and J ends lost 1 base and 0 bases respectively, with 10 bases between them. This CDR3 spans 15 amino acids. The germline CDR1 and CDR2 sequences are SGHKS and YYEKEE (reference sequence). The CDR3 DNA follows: TGTGCCAGCAGCTTGAGTCAGGGGCTGAACACTGAAGCTTTCTTT. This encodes CASSLSQGLNTEAFF.

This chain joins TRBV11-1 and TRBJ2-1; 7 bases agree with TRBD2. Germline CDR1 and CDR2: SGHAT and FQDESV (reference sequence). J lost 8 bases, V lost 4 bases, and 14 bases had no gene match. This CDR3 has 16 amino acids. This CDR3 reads CASSSNGRGNVDEQFF. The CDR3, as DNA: TGTGCCAGCAGCTCCAACGGGCGGGGGAACGTAGATGAGCAGTTCTTC. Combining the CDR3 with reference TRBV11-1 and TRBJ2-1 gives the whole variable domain EAEVAQSPRYKITEKSQAVAFWCDPISGHATLYWYRQILGQGPELLVQFQDESVVDDSQLPKDRFSAERLKGVDSTLKIQPAELGDSAMYLCASSSNGRGNVDEQFFGPGTRLTVL.

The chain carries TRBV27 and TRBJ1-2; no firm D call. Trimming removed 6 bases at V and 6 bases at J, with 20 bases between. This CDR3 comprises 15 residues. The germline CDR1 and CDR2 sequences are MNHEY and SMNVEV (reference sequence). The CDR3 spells CASSLSSSGGDGYTF. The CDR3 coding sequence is TGTGCCAGCAGCCTCTCCTCCTCTGGCGGGGATGGCTACACCTTC.

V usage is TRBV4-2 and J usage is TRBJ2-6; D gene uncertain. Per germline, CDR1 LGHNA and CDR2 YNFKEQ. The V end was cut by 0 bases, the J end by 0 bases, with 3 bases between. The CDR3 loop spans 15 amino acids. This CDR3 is CASSQDSSGANVLTF. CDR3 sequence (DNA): TGTGCCAGCAGCCAAGACAGCTCTGGGGCCAACGTCCTGACTTTC.

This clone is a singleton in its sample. The CDR3 here is CASSALRQGNTEAFF. The CDR3 region has the DNA TGTGCCAGCAGCGCTCTCCGGCAGGGGAACACTGAAGCTTTCTTT. The J gene is TRBJ1-1, the V gene TRBV14, with D perhaps matching TRBD1 (5 bases). CDR3 length: 15 amino acids. V was pared by 5 bases and J by 1 base, with 14 bases between. CDR1 and CDR2 (germline): SGHDN, FVKESK.

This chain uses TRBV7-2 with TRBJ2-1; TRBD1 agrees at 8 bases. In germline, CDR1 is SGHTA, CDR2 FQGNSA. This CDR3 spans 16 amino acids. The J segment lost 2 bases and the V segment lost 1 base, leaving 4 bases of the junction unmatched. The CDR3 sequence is CASSLVGTGAYNEQFF. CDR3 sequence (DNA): TGTGCCAGCAGCTTAGTGGGGACAGGTGCCTACAATGAGCAGTTCTTC. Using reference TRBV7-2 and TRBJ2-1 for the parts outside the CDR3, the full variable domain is GAGVSQSPSNKVTEKGKDVELRCDPISGHTALYWYRQSLGQGLEFLIYFQGNSAPDKSGLPSDRFSAERTGGSVSTLTIQRTQQEDSAVYLCASSLVGTGAYNEQFFGPGTRLTVL.

CDR3 sequence: CASSGRGAAWPTSTDTQYF. As DNA, the CDR3 is TGTGCCAGCAGTGGTCGGGGGGCTGCCTGGCCTACTAGCACAGATACGCAGTATTTT. This chain uses TRBV11-2 with TRBJ2-3; weak D call: TRBD2 (7 bases). Per the germline V gene, CDR1 is SGHAT and CDR2 is FQNNGV. Trimming left V 6 bases short and J 0 bases short, with 25 bases between. This CDR3 region has 19 residues.

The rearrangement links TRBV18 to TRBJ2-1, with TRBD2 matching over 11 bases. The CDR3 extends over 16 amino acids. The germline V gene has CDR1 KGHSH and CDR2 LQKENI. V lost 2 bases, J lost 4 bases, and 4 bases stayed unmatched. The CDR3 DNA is TGTGCCAGCTCACCAGGGACTAGCGGTACTTACAATGAGCAGTTCTTC. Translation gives CASSPGTSGTYNEQFF.

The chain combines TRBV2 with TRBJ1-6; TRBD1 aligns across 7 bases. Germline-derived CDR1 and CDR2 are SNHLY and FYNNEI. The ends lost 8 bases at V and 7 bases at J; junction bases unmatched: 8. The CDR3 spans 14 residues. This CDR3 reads CASGGGTENSPLHF. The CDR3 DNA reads TGTGCCAGCGGAGGGGGGACAGAAAATTCACCCCTCCACTTT.

In DNA form, the CDR3 reads TGCAGCGTTCCCCGGGGAGAGACCCAGTACTTC. Translated: CSVPRGETQYF. This chain links TRBV29-1 with TRBJ2-5; TRBD2 is a possible D gene (5 bases). V lost 5 bases, J lost 4 bases, and 8 bases lay in between. This CDR3 contains 11 residues. CDR1 is SQVTM and CDR2 is ANQGSEA in the germline V gene.

CDR3 sequence (DNA): TGTGCCAGCAGCCGCCGGACAGGGGAGATCAATGAGCAGTTCTTC. It yields the protein CASSRRTGEINEQFF. This chain uses TRBV11-3 with TRBJ2-1; 9 nucleotides agree with TRBD1. Germline CDR1 reads SGHNT; CDR2 reads YENEEA. V was pared by 5 bases and J by 6 bases, with 8 bases of the junction left unmatched. The CDR3 has 15 residues.

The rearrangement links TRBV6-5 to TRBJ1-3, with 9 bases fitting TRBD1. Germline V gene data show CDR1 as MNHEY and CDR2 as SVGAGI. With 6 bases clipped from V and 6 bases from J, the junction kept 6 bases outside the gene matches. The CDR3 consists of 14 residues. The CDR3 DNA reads TGTGCCAGCAGGCCCGGGACAGGGATAAACACCATATATTTT. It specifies CASRPGTGINTIYF.

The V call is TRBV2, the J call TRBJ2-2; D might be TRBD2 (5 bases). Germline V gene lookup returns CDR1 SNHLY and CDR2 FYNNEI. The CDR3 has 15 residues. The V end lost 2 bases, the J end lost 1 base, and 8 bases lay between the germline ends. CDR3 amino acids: CASSEIAGNTGELFF. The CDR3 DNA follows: TGTGCCAGCAGTGAAATCGCGGGGAACACCGGGGAGCTGTTTTTT.

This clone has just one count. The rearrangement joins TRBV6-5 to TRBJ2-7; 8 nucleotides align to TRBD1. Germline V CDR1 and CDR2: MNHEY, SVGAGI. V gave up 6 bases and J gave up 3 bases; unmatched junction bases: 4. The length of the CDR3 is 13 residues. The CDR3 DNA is TGTGCCAGCAGGTCGGGACAGGTCTACGAGCAGTACTTC. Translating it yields CASRSGQVYEQYF.

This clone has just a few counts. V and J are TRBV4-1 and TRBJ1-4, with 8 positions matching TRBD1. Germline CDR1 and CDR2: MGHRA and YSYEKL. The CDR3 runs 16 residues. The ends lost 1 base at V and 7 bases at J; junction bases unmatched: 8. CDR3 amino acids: CASSQASTGAGEKLFF. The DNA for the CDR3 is TGCGCCAGCAGCCAAGCCTCGACAGGGGCGGGTGAAAAACTGTTTTTT.

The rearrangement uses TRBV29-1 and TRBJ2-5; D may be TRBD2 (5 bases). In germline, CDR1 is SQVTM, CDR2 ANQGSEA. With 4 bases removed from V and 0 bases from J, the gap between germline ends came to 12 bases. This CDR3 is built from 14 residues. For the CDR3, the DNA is TGCAGCGTTGCCGGACTCCAGTACCAAGAGACCCAGTACTTC. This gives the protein CSVAGLQYQETQYF.

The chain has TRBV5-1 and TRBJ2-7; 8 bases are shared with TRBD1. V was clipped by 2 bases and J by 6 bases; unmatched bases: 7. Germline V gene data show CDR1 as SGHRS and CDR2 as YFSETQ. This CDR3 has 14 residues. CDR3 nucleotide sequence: TGCGCCAGCAGCTTTGACAGGGGAGGAGGCGAGCAGTACTTC. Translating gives CASSFDRGGGEQYF.

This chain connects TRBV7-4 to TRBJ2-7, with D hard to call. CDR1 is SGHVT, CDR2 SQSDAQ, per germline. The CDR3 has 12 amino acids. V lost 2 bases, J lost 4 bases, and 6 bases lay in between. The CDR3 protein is CASSLRSYEQYF. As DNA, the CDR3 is TGTGCCAGCAGCTTAAGGAGTTACGAGCAGTACTTC. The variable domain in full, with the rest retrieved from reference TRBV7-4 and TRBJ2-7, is GAGVSQSPRYKVAKRGRDVALRCDSISGHVTLYWYRQTLGQGSEVLTYSQSDAQRDKSGRPSGRFSAERPERSVSTLKIQRTEQGDSAVYLCASSLRSYEQYFGPGTRLTVT.

The CDR3 DNA follows: TGTGCCAGCAGCTTGGAAGAGGGGGCGGTAGCTTTCTTT. Translating it yields CASSLEEGAVAFF. The rearrangement joins TRBV5-4 to TRBJ1-1, with 7 bases lining up with TRBD1. The CDR3 loop spans 13 amino acids. With V trimmed by 0 bases and J by 10 bases, 6 bases remained unmatched. CDR1 and CDR2 from the germline V gene are SGHNT and YYREEE (reference sequence). Using reference TRBV5-4 and TRBJ1-1 for the parts outside the CDR3, the full variable domain is ETGVTQSPTHLIKTRGQQVTLRCSSQSGHNTVSWYQQALGQGPQFIFQYYREEENGRGNFPPRFSGLQFPNYSSELNVNALELDDSALYLCASSLEEGAVAFFGQGTRLTVV.

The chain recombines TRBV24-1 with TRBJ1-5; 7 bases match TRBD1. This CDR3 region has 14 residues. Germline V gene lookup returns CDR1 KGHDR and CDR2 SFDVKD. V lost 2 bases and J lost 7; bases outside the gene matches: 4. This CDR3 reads CATSDSQGDQPQHF. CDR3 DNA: TGTGCCACCAGTGATTCTCAGGGGGACCAGCCCCAGCATTTT.

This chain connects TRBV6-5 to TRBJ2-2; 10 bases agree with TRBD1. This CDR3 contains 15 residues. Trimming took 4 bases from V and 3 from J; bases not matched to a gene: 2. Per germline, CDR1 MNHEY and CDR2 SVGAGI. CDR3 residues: CASSSGTGDTGELFF. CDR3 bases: TGTGCCAGCAGTTCCGGGACAGGGGACACCGGGGAGCTGTTTTTT.

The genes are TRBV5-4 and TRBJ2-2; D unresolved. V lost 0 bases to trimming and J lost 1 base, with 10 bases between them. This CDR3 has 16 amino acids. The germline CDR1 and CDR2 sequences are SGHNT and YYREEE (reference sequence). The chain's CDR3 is CASSLVTVVNTGELFF. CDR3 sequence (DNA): TGTGCCAGCAGCTTGGTGACTGTCGTGAACACCGGGGAGCTGTTTTTT.

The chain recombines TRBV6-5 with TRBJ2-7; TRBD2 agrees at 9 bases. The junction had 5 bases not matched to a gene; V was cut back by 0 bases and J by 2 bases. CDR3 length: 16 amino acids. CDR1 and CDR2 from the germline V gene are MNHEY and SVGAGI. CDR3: CASSYSPSGAAYEQYF. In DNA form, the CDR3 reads TGTGCCAGCAGTTACTCCCCTAGCGGGGCCGCCTACGAGCAGTACTTC.

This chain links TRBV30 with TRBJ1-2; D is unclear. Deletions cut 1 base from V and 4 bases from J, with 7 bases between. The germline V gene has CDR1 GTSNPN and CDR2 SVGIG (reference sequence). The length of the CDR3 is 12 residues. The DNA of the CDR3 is TGTGCCTGGAGTGAACCGGTCTATGGCTACACCTTC. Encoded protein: CAWSEPVYGYTF.

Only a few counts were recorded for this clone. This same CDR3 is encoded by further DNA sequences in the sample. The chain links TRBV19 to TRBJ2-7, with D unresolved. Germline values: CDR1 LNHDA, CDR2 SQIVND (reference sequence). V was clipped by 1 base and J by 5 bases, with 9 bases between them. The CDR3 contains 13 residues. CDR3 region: CASSIADGDEQYV. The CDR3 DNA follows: TGTGCCAGTAGTATAGCCGACGGAGACGAGCAGTACGTC.

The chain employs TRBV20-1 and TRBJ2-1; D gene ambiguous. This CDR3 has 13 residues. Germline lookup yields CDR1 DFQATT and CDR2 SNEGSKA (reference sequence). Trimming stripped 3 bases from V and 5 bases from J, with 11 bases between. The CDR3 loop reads CSASSGINNEQFF. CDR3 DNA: TGCAGTGCTAGTTCAGGTATCAACAATGAGCAGTTCTTC.